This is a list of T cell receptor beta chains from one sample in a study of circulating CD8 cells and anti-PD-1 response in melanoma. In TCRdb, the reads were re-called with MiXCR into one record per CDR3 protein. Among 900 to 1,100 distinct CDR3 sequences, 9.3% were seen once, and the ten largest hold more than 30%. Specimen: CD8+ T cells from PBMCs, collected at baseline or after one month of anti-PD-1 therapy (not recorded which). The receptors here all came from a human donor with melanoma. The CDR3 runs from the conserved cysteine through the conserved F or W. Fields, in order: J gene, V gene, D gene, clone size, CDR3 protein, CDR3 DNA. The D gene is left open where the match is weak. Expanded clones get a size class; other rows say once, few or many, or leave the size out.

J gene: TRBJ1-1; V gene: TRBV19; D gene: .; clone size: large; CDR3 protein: CASREAGNTEAFF; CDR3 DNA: TGTGCCAGTAGAGAGGCGGGAAACACTGAAGCTTTCTTT
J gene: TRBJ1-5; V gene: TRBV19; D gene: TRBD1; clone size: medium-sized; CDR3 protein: CASTLTGAGSNQPQHF; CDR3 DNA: TGTGCCAGTACTTTGACAGGGGCAGGCAGCAATCAGCCCCAGCATTTT
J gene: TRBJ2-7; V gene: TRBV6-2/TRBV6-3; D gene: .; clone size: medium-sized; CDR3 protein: CASSPGTPSYEQYF; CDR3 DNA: TGTGCCAGCAGTCCCGGGACACCCTCCTACGAGCAGTACTTC
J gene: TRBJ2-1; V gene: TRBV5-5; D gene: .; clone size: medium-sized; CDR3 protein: CASSLQGLPNNEQFF; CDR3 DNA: TGTGCCAGCAGTTTACAGGGACTCCCCAACAATGAGCAGTTCTTC
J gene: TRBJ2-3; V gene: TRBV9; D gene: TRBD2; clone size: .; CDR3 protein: CANSGFTSGTSTDTQYF; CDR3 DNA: TGTGCCAACAGCGGATTTACTAGCGGGACTAGCACAGATACGCAGTATTTT
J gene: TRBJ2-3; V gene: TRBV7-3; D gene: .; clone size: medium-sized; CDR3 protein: CASSLVGPETDTQYF; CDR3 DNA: TGTGCCAGCAGCCTCGTAGGACCTGAAACAGATACGCAGTATTTT
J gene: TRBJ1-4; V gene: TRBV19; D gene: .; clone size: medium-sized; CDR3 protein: CASSDQGYEKLFF; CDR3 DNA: TGTGCCAGTAGTGATCAGGGTTATGAAAAACTGTTTTTT
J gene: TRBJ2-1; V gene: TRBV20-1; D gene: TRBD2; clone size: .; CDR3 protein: CSASSTSGPYNEQFF; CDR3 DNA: TGCAGTGCTAGTTCGACTAGCGGGCCTTACAATGAGCAGTTCTTC
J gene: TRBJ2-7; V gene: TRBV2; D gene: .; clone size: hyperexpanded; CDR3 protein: CASSEVAGALYEQYF; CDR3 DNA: TGTGCCAGCAGTGAGGTGGCAGGCGCTCTCTACGAGCAGTACTTC
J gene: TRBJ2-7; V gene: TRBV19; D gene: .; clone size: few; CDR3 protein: CASSIDPISYEQYF; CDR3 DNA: TGTGCCAGTAGTATAGATCCCATCTCCTACGAGCAGTACTTC
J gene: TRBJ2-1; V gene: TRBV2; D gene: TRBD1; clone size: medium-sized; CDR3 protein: CASHRDSSRNEQFF; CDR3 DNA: TGTGCCAGCCACCGGGACAGTTCAAGAAATGAGCAGTTCTTC
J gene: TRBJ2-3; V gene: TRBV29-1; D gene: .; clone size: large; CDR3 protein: CSVDGGTDTQYF; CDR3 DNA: TGCAGCGTTGATGGGGGCACAGATACGCAGTATTTT
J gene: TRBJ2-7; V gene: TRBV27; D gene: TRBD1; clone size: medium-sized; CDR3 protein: CASSPGGGYEQYF; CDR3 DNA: TGTGCCAGCAGCCCAGGGGGCGGCTACGAGCAGTACTTC
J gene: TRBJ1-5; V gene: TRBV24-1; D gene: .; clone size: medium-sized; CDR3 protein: CATSDGDVNQPQHF; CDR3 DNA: TGTGCCACCAGTGATGGGGACGTCAATCAGCCCCAGCATTTT
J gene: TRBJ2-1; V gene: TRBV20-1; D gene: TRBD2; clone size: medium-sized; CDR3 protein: CSAGLAGGNNEQFF; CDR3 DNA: TGCAGTGCTGGGCTAGCGGGGGGTAACAATGAGCAGTTCTTC
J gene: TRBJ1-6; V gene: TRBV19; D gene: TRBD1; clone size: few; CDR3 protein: CATGQVLVPLHF; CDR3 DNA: TGTGCCACCGGACAGGTTCTCGTGCCCCTCCACTTT
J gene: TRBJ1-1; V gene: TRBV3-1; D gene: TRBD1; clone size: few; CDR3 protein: CASSQGTVNTEAFF; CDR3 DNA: TGTGCTAGCAGCCAAGGGACAGTGAACACTGAAGCTTTCTTT
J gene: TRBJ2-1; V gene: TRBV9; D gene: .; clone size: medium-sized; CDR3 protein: CASSVEGDEQFF; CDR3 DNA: TGTGCCAGCAGCGTAGAAGGCGATGAGCAGTTCTTC
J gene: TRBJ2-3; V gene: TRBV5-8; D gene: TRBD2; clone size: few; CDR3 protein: CASSSGGSTDTQYF; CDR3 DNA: TGTGCCAGCAGCTCGGGGGGGAGCACAGATACGCAGTATTTT
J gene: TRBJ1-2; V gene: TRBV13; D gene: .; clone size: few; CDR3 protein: CASSLRSGHGYTF; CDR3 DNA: TGTGCCAGCAGCTTACGGTCGGGACATGGCTACACCTTC
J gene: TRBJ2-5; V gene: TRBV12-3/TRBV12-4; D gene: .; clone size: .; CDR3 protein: CASSLRRETQYF; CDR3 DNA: TGTGCCAGCAGTTTAAGGCGGGAGACCCAGTACTTC
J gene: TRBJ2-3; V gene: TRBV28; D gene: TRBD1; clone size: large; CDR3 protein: CASGTPGQGADTQYF; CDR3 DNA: TGTGCCAGCGGAACTCCGGGACAGGGGGCTGATACGCAGTATTTT
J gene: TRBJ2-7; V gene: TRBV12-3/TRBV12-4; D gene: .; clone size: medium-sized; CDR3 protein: CASSPKGTREQYF; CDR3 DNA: TGTGCCAGCAGTCCCAAAGGGACCCGCGAGCAGTACTTC
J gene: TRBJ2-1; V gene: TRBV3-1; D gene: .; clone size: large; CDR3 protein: CASSQLATQYNEQFF; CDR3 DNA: TGTGCCAGCAGCCAATTGGCGACACAATACAATGAGCAGTTCTTC
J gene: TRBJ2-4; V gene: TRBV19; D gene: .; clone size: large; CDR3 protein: CASSPQRWEVMGAKNIQYF; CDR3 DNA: TGTGCCAGTAGTCCCCAAAGGTGGGAGGTTATGGGAGCCAAAAACATTCAGTACTTC
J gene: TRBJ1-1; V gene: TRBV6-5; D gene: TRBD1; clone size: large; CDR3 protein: CASSRDRGRTNTEAFF; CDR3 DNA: TGTGCCAGCAGCCGGGACAGGGGTAGGACGAACACTGAAGCTTTCTTT
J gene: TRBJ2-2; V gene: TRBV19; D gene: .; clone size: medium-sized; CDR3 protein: CASSFPTGELFF; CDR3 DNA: TGTGCCAGTTCTTTCCCAACCGGGGAGCTGTTTTTT
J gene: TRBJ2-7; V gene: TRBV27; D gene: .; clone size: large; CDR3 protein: CASSLGDNYEQYF; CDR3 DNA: TGTGCCAGCAGTTTGGGGGACAACTACGAGCAGTACTTC
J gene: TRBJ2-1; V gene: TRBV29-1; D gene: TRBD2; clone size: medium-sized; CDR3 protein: CSALAGGRYEQFF; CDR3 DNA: TGCAGCGCTCTAGCGGGGGGGCGATATGAGCAGTTCTTC
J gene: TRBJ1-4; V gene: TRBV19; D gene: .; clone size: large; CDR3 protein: CASSIEAGVAEKLFF; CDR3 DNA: TGTGCCAGTAGTATAGAGGCCGGGGTAGCTGAAAAACTGTTTTTT
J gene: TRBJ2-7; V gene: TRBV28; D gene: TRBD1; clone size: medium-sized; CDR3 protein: CASSLARTGGWEQYF; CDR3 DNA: TGTGCCAGCAGTTTAGCGAGGACAGGGGGCTGGGAGCAGTACTTC
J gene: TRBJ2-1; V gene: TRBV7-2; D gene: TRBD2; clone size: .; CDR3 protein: CASSATSGKHNEQFF; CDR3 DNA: TGTGCCAGCAGCGCAACTAGCGGAAAACACAATGAGCAGTTCTTC
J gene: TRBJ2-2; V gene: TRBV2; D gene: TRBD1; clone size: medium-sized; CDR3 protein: CASSLGQGTNTGELFF; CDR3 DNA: TGTGCCAGCAGCCTCGGACAGGGAACGAACACCGGGGAGCTGTTTTTT